Following are 2 T cell receptor beta chains from one sample sequenced in a study of sequential checkpoint blockade in melanoma. Libraries were prepared by immunoSEQ multiplex PCR; TCRdb keeps only in-frame clonotypes and omits some of them. This sample has 18,000 or so clones, with 45% to 65% found just once. Treatment of the sample: randomized to nivolumab then ipilimumab (arm A) or the reverse (arm B). The sample in question was CD8+ T cells sorted from blood (inferred from file names), obtained from a patient given nivolumab and ipilimumab in sequence. These receptors all come from a human donor with melanoma.

Worth noting for this clone: This CDR3 is also generated by other DNA sequences in the sample. The V gene is TRBV30, the J gene TRBJ2-7; D is undetermined. Germline lookup yields CDR1 GTSNPN and CDR2 SVGIG (reference sequence). V lost 1 base to trimming and J lost 2 bases, with 15 bases between them. This CDR3 comprises 15 residues. CDR3 sequence (DNA): TGTGCCTGGAGTGGAGGCGGCACCACAACCTACGAGCAGTACTTC. Its translation is CAWSGGGTTTYEQYF.

V is TRBV6-5 and J is TRBJ2-7; possible D gene TRBD1, 5 bases. Trimming shortened V by 9 bases and J by 4 bases, and 19 bases separated the two germline ends. Germline CDR1 and CDR2: MNHEY and SVGAGI. CDR3 length: 14 amino acids. The CDR3 DNA follows: TGTGCCAGTTCCCCCCTCAGGGTTGGGTACGAGCAGTACTTC. Residues: CASSPLRVGYEQYF.